Listed below are T cell receptor beta chains from one sample, sequenced in a study of T cell changes during pregnancy in multiple sclerosis. Data came from immunoSEQ multiplex PCR; TCRdb stores just in-frame clones and leaves some out. This repertoire shows 50,000 to 65,000 clones, approximately 93% found once; its top ten account for 3.2%. The input for sequencing was CD8+ T cells from peripheral blood mononuclear cells, taken in the second trimester of pregnancy. All receptors come from a female donor with multiple sclerosis, enrolled in a pregnancy study. The CDR3 runs from the conserved cysteine through the conserved F or W. D genes are given only for firm matches. Not all rows give a size; the values are once, few, many and, for expanded clones, a class.

j_gene,v_gene,d_gene,abundance,CDR3aa,CDR3nt
TRBJ2-7,TRBV30,-,-,CAWRALDTYYEQYF,TGTGCCTGGAGAGCCTTGGACACCTACTACGAGCAGTACTTC
TRBJ1-2,TRBV19,-,-,CASSTTMGGYTF,TGTGCCAGTAGTACTACGATGGGCGGCTACACCTTC
TRBJ1-4,TRBV6-1,-,-,CASSEGAGFEKLFF,TGTGCCAGCAGTGAAGGAGCAGGGTTTGAAAAACTGTTTTTT
TRBJ1-5,TRBV27,-,-,CASSPSTGTDQPQHF,TGTGCCAGCAGCCCTTCCACAGGGACGGATCAGCCCCAGCATTTT
TRBJ1-5,TRBV6-1,-,-,CASRQPNSNQPQHF,TGTGCCAGCAGACAGCCTAATAGCAATCAGCCCCAGCATTTT
TRBJ2-7,TRBV15,-,once,CATSSGQTPYEQYF,TGTGCCACCAGCTCCGGACAGACCCCCTACGAGCAGTACTTC
TRBJ2-5,TRBV13,-,-,CASSLRGQETQYF,TGTGCCAGCAGCTTAAGGGGGCAAGAGACCCAGTACTTC
TRBJ1-2,TRBV19,-,-,CATSRGRDGYTF,TGTGCCACCTCAAGGGGTCGAGATGGCTACACCTTC
TRBJ2-5,TRBV6-5,TRBD2,-,CASSSSGGETQYF,TGTGCCAGCAGTTCCTCGGGGGGGGAGACCCAGTACTTC
TRBJ2-7,TRBV15,-,-,CATSRDRNGGHEQYF,TGTGCCACCAGCAGAGATCGAAACGGTGGTCACGAGCAGTACTTC
TRBJ1-2,TRBV19,-,-,CASSLPSGVDGYTF,TGTGCCAGTAGCCTCCCCTCCGGGGTAGATGGCTACACCTTC
TRBJ2-7,TRBV5-5,TRBD1,-,CASSSGQGAYEQYF,TGTGCCAGCAGCTCGGGACAGGGGGCCTACGAGCAGTACTTC
TRBJ1-5,TRBV11-2,-,-,CASSLGPGSNQPQHF,TGTGCCAGCAGCTTAGGCCCCGGGAGCAATCAGCCCCAGCATTTT
TRBJ2-7,TRBV25-1,-,-,CATKHFGGAYEQYF,TGTGCCACCAAACACTTCGGAGGGGCCTACGAGCAGTACTTC
TRBJ2-6,TRBV6-1,TRBD1,-,CASSEVPGTGTGANVLTF,TGTGCCAGCAGTGAAGTCCCGGGGACAGGGACTGGGGCCAACGTCCTGACTTTC
TRBJ1-5,TRBV6-1,TRBD1,few,CASRHRGQPQHF,TGTGCCAGCAGGCACAGGGGGCAGCCCCAGCATTTT
TRBJ2-1,TRBV5-6,-,-,CASSIQGAEQFF,TGTGCCAGCAGCATACAGGGTGCTGAGCAGTTCTTC
TRBJ2-2,TRBV9,-,-,CASSVGGYGELFF,TGTGCCAGCAGCGTGGGCGGGTACGGGGAGCTGTTTTTT
TRBJ2-7,TRBV27,-,-,CASSLWGPPSYEQYF,TGTGCCAGCAGTTTATGGGGGCCTCCCTCCTACGAGCAGTACTTC
TRBJ1-1,TRBV27,-,-,CASTKVTEFDTEAFF,TGTGCCAGCACCAAAGTCACAGAATTTGACACTGAAGCTTTCTTT
TRBJ2-1,TRBV19,TRBD2,-,CASAIAGGSYNEQFF,TGTGCCAGTGCTATAGCGGGAGGGTCCTACAATGAGCAGTTCTTC
TRBJ2-1,TRBV9,TRBD2,few,CASSVVSGRAGNEQFF,TGTGCCAGCAGCGTAGTAAGCGGGAGGGCCGGCAATGAGCAGTTCTTC
TRBJ1-2,TRBV19,-,-,CASSMASGYGYTF,TGTGCCAGTAGTATGGCTAGTGGGTATGGCTACACCTTC
TRBJ2-3,TRBV6-5,-,-,CASSYSAADTQYF,TGTGCCAGCAGTTACTCAGCCGCAGATACGCAGTATTTT
TRBJ2-1,TRBV7-3,TRBD2,-,CASSSSAGGPNEQFF,TGTGCCAGCAGCTCGTCAGCGGGAGGGCCAAATGAGCAGTTCTTC
TRBJ2-7,TRBV9,-,-,CASGEGGIEQYF,TGTGCCAGCGGGGAAGGGGGTATCGAGCAGTACTTC
TRBJ1-1,TRBV10-3,-,-,CAISESRFEAFF,TGTGCCATCAGTGAAAGCCGGTTTGAAGCTTTCTTT
TRBJ2-1,TRBV6-5,TRBD1,-,CASSPGTGVINEQFF,TGTGCCAGCAGTCCCGGGACAGGGGTTATCAATGAGCAGTTCTTC
TRBJ2-1,TRBV7-9,-,once,CASSFRGEYNEQFF,TGTGCCAGCAGCTTCCGGGGAGAATACAATGAGCAGTTCTTC
TRBJ1-1,TRBV14,TRBD1,-,CASRLTGGPEAFF,TGTGCCAGCAGACTTACAGGGGGGCCTGAAGCTTTCTTT
TRBJ2-3,TRBV20-1,-,-,CSPQDTQYF,TGCAGCCCTCAGGATACGCAGTATTTT
TRBJ2-3,TRBV5-1,-,once,CASSLAGDTQYF,TGCGCCAGCAGCTTGGCCGGGGATACGCAGTATTTT
TRBJ2-2,TRBV6-5,-,-,CASSYSIGGATGELFF,TGTGCCAGCAGTTACTCTATTGGCGGGGCCACCGGGGAGCTGTTTTTT
TRBJ2-2,TRBV6-6,-,-,CASSPLAAGTGELFF,TGTGCCAGCAGCCCCCTAGCCGCAGGAACCGGGGAGCTGTTTTTT
TRBJ1-2,TRBV9,TRBD1,-,CASSASGTVYGYTF,TGTGCCAGCAGCGCCTCCGGGACAGTTTATGGCTACACCTTC